These T cell receptor beta chains were read from a single sample in a study of CD8 T cells in Susac syndrome. TCRdb itself ran the immunoSEQ multiplex PCR reads through MiXCR, one entry per CDR3 protein. Found here are just over 300,000 distinct CDR3 sequences, 92% of them singletons; the top ten hold about 0.07%. Sequences were obtained from CD4+ T cells from PBMCs. These receptors originate from a human donor with multiple sclerosis. CDR3s include the opening cysteine and the closing phenylalanine or tryptophan. A D gene is named only where the DNA matches it firmly. Size is stated for part of the rows, as once, few or many counts, or as a class when the clone is expanded.

-	-	TRBV29-1	TRBJ2-1	CSVEGQPDYNEQFF	TGCAGCGTAGAGGGCCAACCGGATTACAATGAGCAGTTCTTC
-	-	TRBV7-2	TRBJ2-6	CAKEKPTGIGANVLTF	TGTGCCAAGGAGAAGCCCACAGGGATCGGGGCCAACGTCCTGACTTTC
-	TRBD1	TRBV10-3	TRBJ2-1	CAISGTGVPSYNEQFF	TGTGCCATCTCCGGGACAGGGGTTCCCTCCTACAATGAGCAGTTCTTC
-	-	TRBV6-5	TRBJ1-2	CASSYSMGNDYGYTF	TGTGCCAGCAGTTACTCGATGGGAAACGACTATGGCTACACCTTC
-	TRBD1	TRBV7-2	TRBJ1-1	CASSSTWTGNTEAFF	TGTGCCAGCAGCTCAACCTGGACAGGGAACACTGAAGCTTTCTTT
-	-	TRBV12-3/TRBV12-4	TRBJ2-7	CASNFGREYDEQYF	TGTGCCAGCAATTTTGGCCGGGAGTACGACGAGCAGTACTTC
-	-	TRBV7-9	TRBJ2-1	CASSPPGYEQFF	TGTGCCAGCAGCCCACCGGGATATGAGCAGTTCTTC
-	TRBD2	TRBV9	TRBJ2-7	CASSVGREALYEQYF	TGTGCCAGCAGCGTAGGGCGGGAGGCCCTCTACGAGCAGTACTTC
-	-	TRBV29-1	TRBJ2-3	CSVEDLRDRTDTQYF	TGCAGCGTTGAAGATCTGAGGGATCGCACAGATACGCAGTATTTT
-	TRBD2	TRBV2	TRBJ2-2	CASRPGLAGGAGELFF	TGTGCCAGCCGTCCGGGACTAGCGGGGGGGGCCGGGGAGCTGTTTTTT
-	-	TRBV18	TRBJ2-1	CASSPRSTQGEQFF	TGTGCCAGCTCACCACGGTCCACCCAAGGTGAGCAGTTCTTC
-	TRBD2	TRBV5-1	TRBJ2-1	CASSSEIAGVYNEQFF	TGCGCCAGCAGCTCGGAAATCGCGGGAGTGTACAATGAGCAGTTCTTC
-	TRBD1	TRBV7-9	TRBJ2-7	CASSPAGTGGTYEQYF	TGTGCCAGCAGCCCCGCCGGGACAGGGGGTACCTACGAGCAGTACTTC
-	TRBD1	TRBV6-2/TRBV6-3	TRBJ1-5	CASSKAGGRNQPQHF	TGTGCCAGCAGTAAGGCAGGGGGGCGCAATCAGCCCCAGCATTTT
-	-	TRBV28	TRBJ2-5	CASRADRIQETQYF	TGTGCCAGCAGAGCTGACAGGATCCAAGAGACCCAGTACTTC
-	TRBD2	TRBV12-3/TRBV12-4	TRBJ2-2	CASSPRGTSGRVAGELFF	TGTGCCAGCAGTCCCCGAGGGACTAGCGGGAGGGTGGCCGGGGAGCTGTTTTTT
few	TRBD1	TRBV23-1	TRBJ2-7	CASHRGQSAGEQYF	TGCGCCTCCCACAGGGGACAAAGTGCAGGCGAGCAGTACTTC
few	-	TRBV7-9	TRBJ1-2	CASSSDGIYGYTF	TGTGCCAGCAGTTCGGACGGAATCTATGGCTACACCTTC
-	-	TRBV29-1	TRBJ1-4	CSVRGGQGEKLFF	TGCAGCGTTCGGGGGGGGCAGGGAGAAAAACTGTTTTTT
-	-	TRBV5-1	TRBJ1-2	CASSFLDLSSDGYTF	TGCGCCAGCAGCTTCTTAGACCTCAGCTCGGATGGCTACACCTTC
few	-	TRBV30	TRBJ1-1	CAWSDDRRTEAFF	TGTGCCTGGAGTGATGATCGGAGGACTGAGGCTTTCTTT
-	TRBD2	TRBV7-9	TRBJ2-5	CASSRTSRHQETQYF	TGTGCCAGCAGTCGGACTAGCCGCCACCAAGAGACCCAGTACTTC
-	TRBD2	TRBV3-1	TRBJ2-5	CASSQGVSGGLQETQYF	TGTGCCAGCAGCCAAGGGGTCAGCGGGGGCCTCCAAGAGACCCAGTACTTC
-	TRBD1	TRBV6-1	TRBJ1-5	CASSERGDRPNQPQHF	TGTGCCAGCAGTGAGCGCGGGGACAGGCCCAATCAGCCCCAGCATTTT
-	TRBD1	TRBV19	TRBJ1-3	CASSSKTGVGNTIYF	TGTGCCAGTAGTTCCAAGACAGGGGTTGGAAACACCATATATTTT
-	-	TRBV30	TRBJ1-1	CAWSVVQGQSAFF	TGTGCCTGGAGTGTAGTTCAAGGACAATCGGCTTTCTTT
-	-	TRBV3-1	TRBJ1-5	CASSQAGQPQHF	TGTGCCAGCAGCCAAGCTGGACAGCCCCAGCATTTT
-	TRBD2	TRBV20-1	TRBJ2-5	CSARLAGRETQYF	TGCAGTGCTCGACTAGCGGGGCGAGAGACCCAGTACTTC
-	TRBD1	TRBV11-2	TRBJ2-7	CASKGTGYEQYF	TGTGCCAGCAAGGGGACAGGATACGAGCAGTACTTC
-	-	TRBV21-1	TRBJ2-3	CASSASLDPGTDTQYF	TGTGCCAGCAGCGCCTCCCTGGATCCCGGCACAGATACGCAGTATTTT
-	-	TRBV7-9	TRBJ2-5	CASSLRAGALQETQYF	TGTGCCAGCAGCTTAAGGGCGGGGGCACTCCAAGAGACCCAGTACTTC
-	-	TRBV20-1	TRBJ2-7	CSARGLVAHYEQYF	TGCAGTGCTAGGGGGCTAGTGGCTCACTACGAGCAGTACTTC
-	TRBD2	TRBV18	TRBJ2-1	CASSPGLAFDEQFF	TGTGCCAGCTCACCCGGACTAGCTTTCGATGAGCAGTTCTTC
few	-	TRBV12-3/TRBV12-4	TRBJ2-7	CASGRQGRSYEQYF	TGTGCCAGCGGCCGTCAGGGTCGTTCCTACGAGCAGTACTTC
-	-	TRBV30	TRBJ1-6	CAWSVFGGDSPLHF	TGTGCCTGGAGTGTATTTGGTGGGGATTCACCCCTCCACTTT
-	-	TRBV7-2	TRBJ1-1	CASSLEPGAMNTEAFF	TGTGCCAGCAGCTTAGAACCAGGGGCCATGAACACTGAAGCTTTCTTT
-	-	TRBV18	TRBJ2-6	CASSAGLSGANVLTF	TGTGCCAGCTCAGCGGGACTTTCTGGGGCCAACGTCCTGACTTTC
-	TRBD1	TRBV5-1	TRBJ1-2	CASSLGQGANGYTF	TGCGCCAGCAGCCTAGGACAGGGGGCAAATGGCTACACCTTC
-	-	TRBV4-1	TRBJ2-5	CASSQTLRETQYF	TGCGCCAGCAGCCAGACCCTCCGGGAGACCCAGTACTTC
-	TRBD1	TRBV7-2	TRBJ1-5	CASSLVGQGYVQPQHF	TGTGCCAGCAGCTTAGTGGGACAGGGGTATGTTCAGCCCCAGCATTTT
-	TRBD1	TRBV10-1	TRBJ1-1	CASSEQTGENTEAFF	TGCGCCAGCAGTGAGCAGACAGGGGAGAACACTGAAGCTTTCTTT
-	-	TRBV18	TRBJ2-7	CASSPLDTLREQYF	TGTGCCAGCTCACCATTAGACACGCTACGCGAGCAGTACTTC
-	TRBD1	TRBV7-2	TRBJ2-7	CASSYRQGGSYEQYF	TGTGCCAGCAGCTATCGACAGGGGGGCTCCTACGAGCAGTACTTC
-	-	TRBV5-1	TRBJ1-2	CASSLDGGDGYTF	TGCGCCAGCAGCTTGGACGGGGGGGATGGCTACACCTTC
-	TRBD1	TRBV5-1	TRBJ1-1	CASGTGGAGTEAFF	TGCGCCAGCGGGACAGGGGGCGCTGGCACTGAAGCTTTCTTT
-	TRBD2	TRBV12-3/TRBV12-4	TRBJ2-1	CASTLGGLEDNEQFF	TGTGCCAGCACCCTAGGAGGACTAGAGGACAATGAGCAGTTCTTC
-	-	TRBV19	TRBJ1-2	CASSTQGVDYGYTF	TGTGCCAGTAGTACCCAGGGCGTGGACTATGGCTACACCTTC
-	TRBD2	TRBV12-3/TRBV12-4	TRBJ2-3	CASSLASSGRASDTQYF	TGTGCCAGCAGTTTAGCTTCGAGCGGGAGGGCCTCAGATACGCAGTATTTT
-	-	TRBV7-6	TRBJ1-2	CASSSYRMPSNYGYTF	TGTGCCAGCAGCTCCTATCGGATGCCCTCTAACTATGGCTACACCTTC
-	-	TRBV20-1	TRBJ2-3	CSARDQRFGYTDTQYF	TGCAGTGCTAGAGATCAGCGTTTCGGGTACACAGATACGCAGTATTTT
-	-	TRBV6-2/TRBV6-3	TRBJ2-4	CASSYTGTLIAKNIQYF	TGTGCCAGCAGTTATACAGGGACCCTTATAGCCAAAAACATTCAGTACTTC
-	TRBD1	TRBV20-1	TRBJ1-2	CSAWGGQGNYGYTF	TGCAGTGCTTGGGGGGGACAGGGTAACTATGGCTACACCTTC
-	-	TRBV30	TRBJ2-3	CASQTQTSRAVDTQYF	TGTGCCTCCCAGACCCAGACTAGTAGGGCAGTGGATACGCAGTATTTT
-	TRBD1	TRBV29-1	TRBJ1-1	CSVEETGGNTEAFF	TGCAGCGTTGAGGAAACAGGGGGTAACACTGAAGCTTTCTTT
-	-	TRBV12-3/TRBV12-4	TRBJ2-1	CASSLLKTAVNEQFF	TGTGCCAGCAGTTTGCTTAAGACCGCGGTGAATGAGCAGTTCTTC